This T cell receptor (beta chain) was recovered during a study of T cells after yellow fever vaccination (dated by TCRdb to between 2018 and 2021). Regarding the study in general: Libraries from fractions with low cell numbers were prepared with the SMART-Seq v4 Ultra Low Input RNA kit. To track T-cell clones before and after primary and booster YFV17D yellow fever vaccination, bulk TCR alpha and beta repertoires were sequenced longitudinally. Blood was drawn at multiple timepoints before and after primary and secondary immunization, with bulk PBMC replicates and cell subsets isolated. The cohort comprised two healthy male donors, one aged 18 to 30 and one aged 30 to 39 years.

The CDR3 starts with the cysteine, ends with the phenylalanine, and has 13 residues. Just CDR3 DNA is preserved here, 39 bases in frame from base 1. V is clipped by 3 bases and J by 5 bases, and the sequence between their germline boundaries is 9 bases long. CDR1 LGHDT and CDR2 YNNKEL are derived from the germline V gene (reference sequence). The reads were generated on an Illumina NovaSeq 6000. TCR cDNA was synthesized by 5'RACE template switching, through which a universal primer site and unique molecular identifiers were introduced. Priming for cDNA synthesis came from both the TCR alpha and TCR beta constant segments. Library amplification involved two PCR steps, and the second step added sample barcodes and sequencing adapters. Sequencing of libraries was performed on Illumina HiSeq 2500 (2x100 bp) or NovaSeq (2x150 bp). The published analysis was carried out like this. Demultiplexing of reads and collapsing into UMI consensus sequences were performed with MIGEC, and V(D)J alignment was carried out with MiXCR. Vaccine-responding clonotypes were identified with edgeR using replicate PBMC samples, with FDR below 0.01 and a log2 fold change above 5 up to day 15 being required. CD4 or CD8 identity was assigned to each bulk clonotype according to whether the clonotype was present at higher abundance in the sequenced CD4 repertoire or the sequenced CD8 repertoire. In-frame beta chains were kept once TCRdb had trimmed the public reads at Q25 with fastp and called clones with MiXCR. Each CDR3 protein appears once, grouped with its most common genes and DNA. The V and J calls reflect TCRdb's pipeline rather than the authors' work. This sample is represented by a few hundred thousand distinct CDR3 sequences; 3.5% to 4.5% of them were singletons. The top ten constitute roughly 19% of the sample.

This clonotype was recorded many times. There is no known antigen for this receptor. Base qualities were left out, and no much larger clone turns up one base away. The label giving this sample's treatment or condition can be read as: live attenuated yellow fever vaccine strain. At each blood-draw timepoint, two biological replicates of bulk PBMCs were collected. PBMCs were isolated from peripheral blood using a standard Ficoll-Paque protocol. TriZol was used to extract RNA from bulk PBMCs, CD4 and CD8 fractions, and dextramer-positive and dextramer-negative fractions. Points the paper makes about the study in general: Only a couple of donors were included in the study, so the extent to which the findings can be generalized is limited. Computational filtering was required because FACS-sorted repertoires could contain abundant contaminating clonotypes from the bulk population. Compared with the primary T-cell response, the secondary T-cell response was faster but weaker, reaching its peak on day 5 rather than on day 15. A small share of clonotypes was detected in both CD4 and CD8 compartments, with the overlap likely arising from convergent recombination. After the booster, most of the clones that had expanded following primary vaccination were detected again (roughly 97% of CD4 and 88% of CD8), which suggests that memory was broadly maintained.

The rearrangement combines TRBV3-1 with TRBJ2-3, and TRBD1 may be the D gene, going by 5 matching bases. The sequence derives from a man in his late teens or twenties who received the YFV17D yellow fever vaccine. Sequenced material: PBMCs, taken 15 days after the yellow fever booster vaccination. In nucleotide form, the sequence is TGTGCCAGCAGCCAGACCCAGGGAGATACGCAGTATTTT. Translated, this is CASSQTQGDTQYF.